The clone carrying this TCR beta chain was seen more than once but under ten times. Its antigen is not known. Germline loops: CDR1 SNHLY, CDR2 FYNNEI. The length of the CDR3 is 15 residues. Trimming took off 5 bases at V and 2 bases at J, with 13 bases between the two ends. The data originate from a study of identical twins. A universal primer site was incorporated via template switching, and the cDNA contained unique molecular identifiers. TCRdb used MiXCR to reprocess the 5' RACE reads, holding one entry per CDR3 protein. The sample includes 1.5 million to 2 million distinct CDR3 sequences, less than 35% seen only once; the top ten take under 0.35%. General study findings and limits: Sequences that were out-of-frame, alpha and twin-shared displayed an excess of low generation probability. Whereas memory repertoires showed no such difference, abundant cord blood beta clonotypes carried fewer insertions.

This TCR was recovered from a newborn girl in good health. V gene TRBV2 combines with J gene TRBJ1-5; D remains unclear. The specimen was cord blood. The CDR3 loop reads CASSTSRVGNQPQHF. The DNA for the CDR3 is TGTGCCAGCAGTACGTCCCGTGTAGGCAATCAGCCCCAGCATTTT.